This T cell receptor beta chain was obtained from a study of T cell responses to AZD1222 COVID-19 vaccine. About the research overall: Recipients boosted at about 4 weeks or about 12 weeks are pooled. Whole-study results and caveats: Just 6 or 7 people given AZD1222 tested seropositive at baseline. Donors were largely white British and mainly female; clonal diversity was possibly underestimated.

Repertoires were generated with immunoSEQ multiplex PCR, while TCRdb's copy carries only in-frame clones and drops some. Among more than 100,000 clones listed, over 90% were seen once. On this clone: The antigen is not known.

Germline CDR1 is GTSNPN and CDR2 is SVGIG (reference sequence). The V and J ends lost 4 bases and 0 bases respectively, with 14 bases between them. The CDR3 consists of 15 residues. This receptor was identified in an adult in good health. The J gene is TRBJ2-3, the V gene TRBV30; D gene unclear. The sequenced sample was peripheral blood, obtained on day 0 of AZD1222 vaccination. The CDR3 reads CAWTNNGISTDTQYF. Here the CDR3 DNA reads TGTGCCTGGACCAATAATGGAATTAGCACAGATACGCAGTATTTT.